The rows below give T cell receptor beta chains drawn from one sample of a study of cytomegalovirus exposure and HLA in healthy donors. Only in-frame clones appear in the TCRdb table, and some are missing; sequencing was by immunoSEQ multiplex PCR. Of 90,000 to 110,000 clones detected, around 80% appear once; the ten largest clones hold approximately 2%. The source material was PBMCs. These receptors originate from a man aged 25-45 years in good health and CMV-seronegative. Each CDR3 is given with its conserved first and last residue. The D gene is left open where the match is weak. The listing skips clone size in some rows; elsewhere it reads once, few, many or a size class.

>once|NA|TRBV4-1|TRBJ2-7
CASSQEASYEQYF
TGCGCCAGCAGCCAAGAAGCTTCCTACGAGCAGTACTTC
>NA|TRBD1|TRBV5-8|TRBJ2-5
CASSFGTEVETQYF
TGTGCCAGCAGCTTCGGGACAGAAGTAGAGACCCAGTACTTC
>NA|TRBD2|TRBV10-2|TRBJ2-3
CASSELAGGTDTQYF
TGCGCCAGCAGTGAGCTAGCGGGGGGCACAGATACGCAGTATTTT
>NA|NA|TRBV9|TRBJ1-4
CASSVGEQYEKLFF
TGTGCCAGCAGCGTAGGTGAACAGTATGAAAAACTGTTTTTT
>NA|TRBD1|TRBV28|TRBJ2-7
CASSIGQGNEQYF
TGTGCCAGCAGCATCGGACAGGGGAACGAGCAGTACTTC
>NA|NA|TRBV7-2|TRBJ2-5
CASSSSGTQYF
TGTGCCAGCAGCTCCTCGGGGACCCAGTACTTC
>few|TRBD2|TRBV6-1|TRBJ2-7
CATQTSGSSEQYF
TGTGCCACCCAGACTAGCGGGAGTTCCGAGCAGTACTTC
>NA|TRBD2|TRBV5-4|TRBJ2-1
CASSLASGTLYNEQFF
TGTGCCAGCAGCTTGGCGAGCGGGACCCTTTACAATGAGCAGTTCTTC
>NA|NA|TRBV7-2|TRBJ2-5
CASSFRGGGETQYF
TGTGCCAGCAGCTTCAGGGGCGGGGGAGAGACCCAGTACTTC
>NA|NA|TRBV7-2|TRBJ2-3
CASSLGAGGGADTQYF
TGTGCCAGCAGCTTAGGGGCAGGGGGAGGAGCAGATACGCAGTATTTT
>NA|NA|TRBV2|TRBJ2-7
CASSNSYEQYF
TGTGCCAGCAGCAATTCCTACGAGCAGTACTTC
>NA|TRBD1|TRBV30|TRBJ1-4
CAWSAETGNNEKLFF
TGTGCCTGGAGTGCCGAGACAGGGAATAATGAAAAACTGTTTTTT
>NA|NA|TRBV6-6|TRBJ1-3
CASSYLTGSGNTIYF
TGTGCCAGCAGTTACCTGACAGGCTCTGGAAACACCATATATTTT
>NA|NA|TRBV28|TRBJ2-1
CASSPGLYEQFF
TGTGCCAGCAGTCCGGGACTTTATGAGCAGTTCTTC
>NA|NA|TRBV6-1|TRBJ2-3
CASSVIGDTQYF
TGTGCCAGCAGTGTAATCGGTGATACGCAGTATTTT
>NA|TRBD2|TRBV5-1|TRBJ2-1
CASSLAASGNEQFF
TGCGCCAGCAGCTTGGCGGCTAGCGGGAATGAGCAGTTCTTC
>NA|NA|TRBV29-1|TRBJ1-2
CSVVVSTEGYTF
TGCAGCGTTGTTGTGTCGACTGAGGGCTACACCTTC
>NA|TRBD2|TRBV2|TRBJ2-3
CASILGLAGGPDTQYF
TGTGCCAGCATCCTCGGACTAGCGGGAGGTCCAGATACGCAGTATTTT
>once|NA|TRBV7-2|TRBJ1-5
CASSLQQGQPQHF
TGTGCCAGCAGCCTTCAACAGGGTCAGCCCCAGCATTTT
>once|TRBD2|TRBV30|TRBJ2-7
CAWRGTRDSAGEQYF
TGTGCCTGGAGGGGGACGAGAGACTCAGCGGGGGAGCAGTACTTC
>few|TRBD1|TRBV2|TRBJ1-1
CASSGQGNTEAFF
TGTGCCAGCAGTGGACAGGGAAACACTGAAGCTTTCTTT
>NA|TRBD1|TRBV5-1|TRBJ2-2
CASSLGNQGAGELFF
TGCGCCAGCAGCTTGGGGAACCAGGGGGCCGGGGAGCTGTTTTTT
>NA|NA|TRBV7-9|TRBJ1-4
CASSFGTGDEKLFF
TGTGCCAGCAGCTTCGGGACGGGGGATGAAAAACTGTTTTTT
>NA|TRBD1|TRBV7-2|TRBJ2-1
CASSSGQHNEQFF
TGTGCCAGCAGCTCGGGACAGCACAATGAGCAGTTCTTC
>NA|NA|TRBV19|TRBJ2-6
CASSPLASGANVLTF
TGTGCCAGTAGTCCCTTGGCCTCTGGGGCCAACGTCCTGACTTTC
>NA|TRBD2|TRBV10-3|TRBJ2-2
CAISDSSGRTGELFF
TGTGCCATCAGTGACTCTAGCGGGAGGACCGGGGAGCTGTTTTTT
>NA|TRBD1|TRBV10-3|TRBJ1-2
CAISRDRELNYGYTF
TGTGCCATCAGTAGAGACAGGGAGCTAAACTATGGCTACACCTTC
>few|NA|TRBV7-9|TRBJ1-1
CASSLQNTEAFF
TGTGCCAGCAGCTTACAGAACACTGAAGCTTTCTTT
>NA|NA|TRBV7-9|TRBJ2-2
CASSLQFANTGELFF
TGTGCCAGCAGTTTACAGTTCGCGAACACCGGGGAGCTGTTTTTT
>few|TRBD2|TRBV30|TRBJ2-4
CAWSELAGGPGNIQYF
TGTGCCTGGAGTGAGCTAGCGGGGGGGCCGGGAAACATTCAGTACTTC
>NA|NA|TRBV7-2|TRBJ2-2
CAGASSGELFF
TGTGCCGGCGCTAGTTCTGGGGAGCTGTTTTTT